The sample holds a few counts of the clone carrying this T cell receptor (beta chain). Looked up from germline, CDR1 is MNHEY and CDR2 is SMNVEV (reference sequence). V lost 8 bases to trimming and J lost 4 bases; unmatched junction nucleotides: 15. The CDR3 is 17 amino acids. This sample stems from a study of shared clonotypes between healthy human individuals. As defined, naive CD8 cells were CD45RO-negative and positively selected for CCR7, with terminally differentiated effector memory CD45RA+ cells excluded. The protocol was immunoSEQ multiplex PCR, while the TCRdb copy is restricted to in-frame clones and leaves out a portion. This table holds approximately 2,000,000 clones, around 93% found once.

The chain uses TRBV27 and TRBJ1-5; 9 bases fit TRBD1. Sequencing was performed on naive CD8+ T cells from PBMCs. The sequence was collected from a man between 18 and 35 years old in good health. Some clones in this sample may be carry-over from other donors' samples. The CDR3 DNA reads as TGTGCCAGCGGCGTCTTGAATGGGGGGACAGGGAATCAGCCCCAGCATTTT. The encoded protein is CASGVLNGGTGNQPQHF.